This T cell receptor (beta chain) stems from a study of shared clonotypes between healthy human individuals. About this clone: Its antigen is unknown.

CD45RA+ naive and CD45RA-negative memory subsets were separated from CD4+ cells. The data were produced by immunoSEQ multiplex PCR, yet TCRdb's version contains in-frame clones alone and is incomplete. This sample carries some 2 million clones, around 95% of them seen once, and the ten largest clones take 0.13%. Study results and limitations: Naive subsets generally had larger estimated richness than memory subsets. The four-donor shared clonotypes exceeded non-shared clonotypes in generation probability, with non-shared ones scoring lower. The study found about 5% of naive CD4 clonotypes shared across several donors.

Specimen: naive CD4+ T cells sorted from blood. The subset was: CD45RA+ positively selected. The clonotype comes from a man between 18 and 29 years old in good health.

CDR3 in amino acids: CASSLSAGRQETQYF. CDR3 nucleotide sequence: TGTGCCAGCAGTTTATCAGCGGGGAGACAAGAGACCCAGTACTTC. The chain uses TRBV28 and TRBJ2-5, with 7 bases aligning to TRBD2. Germline CDR1 is MDHEN and CDR2 is SYDVKM. The CDR3 has 15 residues. Trimming removed 1 base from V and 2 bases from J; junction bases left unmatched: 4.